The present T cell receptor (beta chain) was sequenced within a study of cytomegalovirus exposure and HLA in healthy donors. Study context: Early release data held around 80 million unique TCRs from HLA-typed donors. Findings of the study overall: The study assumed roughly uniform donor sequencing depth for presence/absence analyses. A later analysis reported that several of the most significant clusters appeared to be linked to common viral pathogens, among them Epstein-Barr virus. Later analysis identified a missense DCLRE1C variant that was linked to TCR beta V- and J-gene trimming.

In the case of this clone: As yet, its antigen is unknown.

13 Jbeta primers and 60 Vbeta primers were used for the PCR. Method: immunoSEQ multiplex PCR; TCRdb's copy keeps in-frame clones and lacks some. The sample holds some 94,000 clones; roughly 71% are singletons and the top ten take under 3%. V dropped 2 bases and J dropped 5 bases, with 15 bases sitting between them. The CDR3 runs to 15 residues. Looked up from germline, CDR1 is ENHRY and CDR2 is SYGVKD. This clonotype originated in a man aged 45-60 years in good health and CMV-seronegative. The chain is built from TRBV10-3 and TRBJ1-1, with a possible D match to TRBD1 (6 bases). Sequenced sample: PBMCs. CDR3 in DNA: TGTGCCATCAGTGAGAGGGGGAAGGGCGAGACTGAAGCTTTCTTT. It yields the protein CAISERGKGETEAFF.